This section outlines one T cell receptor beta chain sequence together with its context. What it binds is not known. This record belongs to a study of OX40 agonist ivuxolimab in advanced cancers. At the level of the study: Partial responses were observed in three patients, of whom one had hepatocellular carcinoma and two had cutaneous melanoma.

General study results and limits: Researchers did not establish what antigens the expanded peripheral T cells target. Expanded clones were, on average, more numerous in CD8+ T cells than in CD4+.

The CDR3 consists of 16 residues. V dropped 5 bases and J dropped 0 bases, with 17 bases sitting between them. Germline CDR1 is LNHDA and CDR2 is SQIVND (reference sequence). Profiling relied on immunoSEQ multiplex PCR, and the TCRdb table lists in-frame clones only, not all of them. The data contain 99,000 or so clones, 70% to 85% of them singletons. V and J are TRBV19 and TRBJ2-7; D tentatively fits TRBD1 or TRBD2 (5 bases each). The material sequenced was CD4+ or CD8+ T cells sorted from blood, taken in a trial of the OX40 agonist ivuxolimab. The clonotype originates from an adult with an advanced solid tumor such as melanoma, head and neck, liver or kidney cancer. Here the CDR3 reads CASSSSVGASSYEQYF. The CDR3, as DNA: TGTGCCAGTAGTTCGTCGGTCGGGGCCAGCTCCTACGAGCAGTACTTC.